These 20 T cell receptor beta chains originate from one sample sequenced in a study of OX40 agonist ivuxolimab in advanced cancers. TCRdb's table, derived via immunoSEQ multiplex PCR, lists solely in-frame clones and lacks some. Here the sample spans over 60,000 clones, just under 95% being singletons. The source was CD4+ or CD8+ T cells sorted from blood, collected in a trial of the OX40 agonist ivuxolimab. These receptors all come from an adult with an advanced solid tumor such as melanoma, head and neck, liver or kidney cancer.

This clone occurred a few times. The chain has TRBV20-1 and TRBJ1-1, with D unresolved. Trimming left V 7 bases short and J 5 bases short, with 11 bases between. The CDR3 has 11 amino acids. The germline V gene encodes CDR1 DFQATT and CDR2 SNEGSKA (reference sequence). CDR3: CSVPLGTEAFF. The CDR3 DNA reads as TGCAGTGTCCCTTTGGGAACTGAAGCTTTCTTT.

This clone was counted a single time. J is TRBJ1-2 and V is TRBV10-3; tentative D call: TRBD1 (6 bases). The germline V gene has CDR1 ENHRY and CDR2 SYGVKD. This CDR3 has 16 residues. V gave up 0 bases and J gave up 2 bases, with 13 bases separating them. The CDR3 reads CAISESGGGQNYGYTF. CDR3 DNA: TGTGCCATCAGTGAGTCGGGGGGCGGACAGAACTATGGCTACACCTTC.

The chain links TRBV6-5 to TRBJ1-1; D remains ambiguous. Germline CDR1 MNHEY, CDR2 SVGAGI. The germline V and J ends were trimmed by 5 bases and 7 bases, with 17 bases remaining between them. The length of the CDR3 is 14 residues. CDR3 nucleotides: TGTGCCAGCAGTCACGGGCAAAGTGTCGGTGAAGCTTTCTTT. Amino acid sequence: CASSHGQSVGEAFF.

The chain recombines TRBV27 with TRBJ1-2, with 7 bases aligning to TRBD1. Trimming removed 5 bases from V and 5 bases from J; junction bases left unmatched: 11. Per germline, CDR1 MNHEY and CDR2 SMNVEV (reference sequence). CDR3 length: 15 amino acids. The CDR3 bases are TGTGCCAGCAGTCCAAGGACAGGTTCCTGGTATGGCTACACCTTC. Translated: CASSPRTGSWYGYTF.

This chain links TRBV4-3 with TRBJ2-7; 12 positions match TRBD1. Trimming took 0 bases from V and 6 from J; bases not matched to a gene: 6. CDR1 and CDR2 (germline): LGHNA, YSLEER. The CDR3 has 16 residues. The CDR3 sequence: CASSQDGGQGAREQYF. For the CDR3, the DNA is TGCGCCAGCAGCCAAGATGGGGGACAGGGGGCCCGCGAGCAGTACTTC.

V and J are TRBV19 and TRBJ2-2, with 10 positions matching TRBD1. V shed 5 bases and J 1 base; nucleotides not matched to a gene: 10. The CDR3 covers 18 residues. The V gene's germline CDR1 is LNHDA and CDR2 SQIVND (reference sequence). The CDR3 DNA reads as TGTGCCAGTAGTTCCGACTACCGGGACAGGGGGAACACCGGGGAGCTGTTTTTT. Its protein is CASSSDYRDRGNTGELFF.

The chain links TRBV4-3 to TRBJ1-3; possible D gene TRBD1, 6 bases. V lost 1 base and J lost 8, with 12 bases in between. This CDR3 region has 14 residues. CDR1 LGHNA and CDR2 YSLEER come from the germline V gene. CDR3 in amino acids: CASSQVRGLDTIYF. CDR3 coding DNA: TGCGCCAGCAGCCAAGTCCGGGGGCTGGACACCATATATTTT.

This clone was counted a single time. The chain links TRBV7-2 to TRBJ2-7, with 7 bases identical to TRBD1. J was trimmed by 7 bases and V by 1 base; bases with no gene match: 16. Per germline, CDR1 SGHTA and CDR2 FQGNSA. This CDR3 is built from 17 residues. The CDR3 nucleotides are TGTGCCAGCAGCTTAGTAGTGGGACAGCCTCTCGGTGGAGAGCAGTACTTC. Translated: CASSLVVGQPLGGEQYF.

The chain employs TRBV4-3 and TRBJ2-7; 7 positions agree with TRBD2. CDR1 is LGHNA, CDR2 YSLEER, per germline. CDR3 length equals 15 residues. Trimming took 0 bases from V and 0 from J; bases not matched to a gene: 2. The CDR3 nucleotides read TGCGCCAGCAGCCAAGAGGGAGGGAACTCCTACGAGCAGTACTTC. Protein: CASSQEGGNSYEQYF.

CDR3 sequence: CASSPPGGRTDYGYTF. The CDR3 DNA reads as TGTGCCAGCAGCCCCCCGGGAGGCAGGACCGACTATGGCTACACCTTC. The chain is built from TRBV7-9 and TRBJ1-2; no clear D. The CDR3 is 16 amino acids. The germline CDR1 and CDR2 sequences are SEHNR and FQNEAQ (reference sequence). V lost 5 bases and J lost 3, with 19 bases in between.

The V call is TRBV10-1, the J call TRBJ2-7, with D possibly being TRBD1 or TRBD2 (5 bases each). The CDR3 runs to 18 residues. The V gene lost 6 bases and the J gene lost 3 bases, with 27 bases spanning the gap. Germline CDR1 WNHNN, CDR2 SYGVQD (reference sequence). CDR3 protein: CASSEGESKPTAYYEQYF. The CDR3 bases are TGCGCCAGCAGCGAGGGAGAGTCAAAACCGACAGCTTACTACGAGCAGTACTTC.

This sequence joins TRBV20-1 and TRBJ2-7; 10 bases are shared with TRBD1. This CDR3 has 11 amino acids. Germline loops: CDR1 DFQATT, CDR2 SNEGSKA (reference sequence). J lost 6 bases, V lost 7 bases, and 3 bases had no gene match. Written as DNA, the CDR3 is TGCAGTGTTAGGGACAGGGGCGAGCAGTACTTC. Protein: CSVRDRGEQYF.

The chain is built from TRBV11-2 and TRBJ2-2; the match to TRBD1 covers 9 bases. Trimming took 4 bases from V and 1 from J; bases not matched to a gene: 4. Per germline, CDR1 SGHAT and CDR2 FQNNGV. The CDR3 has 16 amino acids. The CDR3 DNA sequence: TGTGCCAGCAGCTCCTTGACAGGGGGGAACACCGGGGAGCTGTTTTTT. It encodes CASSSLTGGNTGELFF.

The chain couples TRBV7-2 to TRBJ1-3; 7 bases align to TRBD1. The length of the CDR3 is 15 residues. V dropped 5 bases and J dropped 0; count of bases not matched to a gene: 4. The V gene's germline CDR1 is SGHTA and CDR2 FQGNSA. The CDR3 DNA sequence: TGTGCCAGCAGCGGGAGGGACAGCTCTGGAAACACCATATATTTT. This codes for CASSGRDSSGNTIYF.

The V and J genes are TRBV7-9 and TRBJ1-4; D uncertain. Per the germline V gene, CDR1 is SEHNR and CDR2 is FQNEAQ (reference sequence). The CDR3 runs to 14 residues. V lost 5 bases, J lost 5 bases, and 12 bases lay in between. CDR3 in amino acids: CASSPAVGNEKLFF. CDR3 bases: TGTGCCAGCAGCCCCGCGGTCGGGAATGAAAAACTGTTTTTT. Variable domain in full (rest from reference TRBV7-9 and TRBJ1-4): DTGVSQNPRHKITKRGQNVTFRCDPISEHNRLYWYRQTLGQGPEFLTYFQNEAQLEKSRLLSDRFSAERPKGSFSTLEIQRTEQGDSAMYLCASSPAVGNEKLFFGSGTQLSVL.

The chain is built from TRBV25-1 and TRBJ1-3; the D gene is possibly TRBD1 (5 bases). Trimming pared 1 base from V and 2 bases from J, leaving 12 bases between. The CDR3 length is 16 residues. CDR1 and CDR2 (germline): MGHDK, SYGVNS. The CDR3 region is CASSELGAAPGNTIYF. CDR3 coding DNA: TGTGCCAGCAGTGAATTAGGGGCAGCCCCTGGAAACACCATATATTTT.

V gene TRBV2 combines with J gene TRBJ2-4; D remains unclear. Looked up from germline, CDR1 is SNHLY and CDR2 is FYNNEI. This CDR3 contains 14 residues. Trimming removed 2 bases from V and 8 bases from J, with 13 bases in between. This CDR3 reads CASSELPGPDIQYF. For the CDR3, the DNA is TGTGCCAGCAGTGAACTCCCCGGGCCGGACATTCAGTACTTC.

The J gene is TRBJ2-7, the V gene TRBV7-2; D not certain. The V gene lost 5 bases and the J gene lost 3 bases, with 8 bases spanning the gap. The germline gives CDR1 SGHTA, CDR2 FQGNSA. The CDR3 contains 12 residues. The DNA of the CDR3 is TGTGCCAGCAGCCCCTCGATCTACGAGCAGTACTTC. As protein: CASSPSIYEQYF.

The V and J genes are TRBV30 and TRBJ2-7, with 10 bases lining up with TRBD1. CDR1 GTSNPN and CDR2 SVGIG come from the germline V gene (reference sequence). The CDR3 consists of 14 residues. The V and J ends lost 8 bases and 4 bases, in that order; junction bases with no gene match: 11. CDR3 region: CARSLGTGAYEQYF. CDR3 sequence (DNA): TGTGCCCGCTCCCTAGGGACAGGGGCTTACGAGCAGTACTTC.

The chain uses TRBV6-5 and TRBJ1-1; 7 bases map to TRBD1. This CDR3 region has 13 residues. Germline CDR1 is MNHEY and CDR2 is SVGAGI. The V gene end was trimmed by 6 bases and the J gene end by 0 bases; junction bases not matched to a gene: 1. The CDR3 nucleotides are TGTGCCAGCAGGACAGGGTTGAACACTGAAGCTTTCTTT. Amino acid sequence: CASRTGLNTEAFF.